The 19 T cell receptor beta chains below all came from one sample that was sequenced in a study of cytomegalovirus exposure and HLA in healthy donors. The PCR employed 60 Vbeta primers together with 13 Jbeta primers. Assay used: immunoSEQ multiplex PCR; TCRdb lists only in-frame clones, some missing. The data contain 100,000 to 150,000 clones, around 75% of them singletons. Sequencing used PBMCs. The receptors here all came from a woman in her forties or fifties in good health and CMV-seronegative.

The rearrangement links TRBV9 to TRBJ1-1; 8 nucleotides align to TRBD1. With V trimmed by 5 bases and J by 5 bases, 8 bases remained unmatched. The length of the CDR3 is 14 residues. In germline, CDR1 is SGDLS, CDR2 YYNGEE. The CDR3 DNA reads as TGTGCCAGCAGGGACATCAGGGGGCAGACTGAAGCTTTCTTT. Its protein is CASRDIRGQTEAFF.

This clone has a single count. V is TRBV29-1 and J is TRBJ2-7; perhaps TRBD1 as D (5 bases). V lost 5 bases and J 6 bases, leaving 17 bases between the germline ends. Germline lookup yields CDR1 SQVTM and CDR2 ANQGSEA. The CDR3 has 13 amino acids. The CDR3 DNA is TGCAGCGTTCAAAGCACAGGCTGGCGCGAGCAGTACTTC. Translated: CSVQSTGWREQYF.

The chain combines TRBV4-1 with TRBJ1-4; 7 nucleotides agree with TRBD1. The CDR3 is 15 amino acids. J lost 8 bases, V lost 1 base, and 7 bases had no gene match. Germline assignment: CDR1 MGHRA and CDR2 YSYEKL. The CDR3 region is CASSQGDRAGEKLFF. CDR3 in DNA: TGCGCCAGCAGCCAAGGTGACAGGGCTGGCGAAAAACTGTTTTTT.

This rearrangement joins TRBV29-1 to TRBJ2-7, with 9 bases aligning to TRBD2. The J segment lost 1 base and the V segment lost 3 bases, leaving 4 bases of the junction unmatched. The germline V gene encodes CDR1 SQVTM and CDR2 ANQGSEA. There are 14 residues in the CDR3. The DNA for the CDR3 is TGCAGCGTTGACGGGCTAGCGGGATCCTACGAGCAGTACTTC. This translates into CSVDGLAGSYEQYF.

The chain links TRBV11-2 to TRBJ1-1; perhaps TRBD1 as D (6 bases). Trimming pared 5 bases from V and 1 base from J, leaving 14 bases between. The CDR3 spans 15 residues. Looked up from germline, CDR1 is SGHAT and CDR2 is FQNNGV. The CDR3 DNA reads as TGTGCCAGCAGCCCACAGGGATTGGAGAACACTGAAGCTTTCTTT. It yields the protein CASSPQGLENTEAFF. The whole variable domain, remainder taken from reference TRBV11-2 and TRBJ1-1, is EAGVAQSPRYKIIEKRQSVAFWCNPISGHATLYWYQQILGQGPKLLIQFQNNGVVDDSQLPKDRFSAERLKGVDSTLKIQPAKLEDSAVYLCASSPQGLENTEAFFGQGTRLTVV.

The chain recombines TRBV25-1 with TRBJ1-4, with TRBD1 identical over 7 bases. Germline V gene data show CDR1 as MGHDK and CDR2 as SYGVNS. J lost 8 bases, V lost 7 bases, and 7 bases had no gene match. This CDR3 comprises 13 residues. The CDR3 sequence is CASNRGLREKLFF. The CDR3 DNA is TGTGCCAGCAATAGGGGGCTGAGGGAAAAACTGTTTTTT.

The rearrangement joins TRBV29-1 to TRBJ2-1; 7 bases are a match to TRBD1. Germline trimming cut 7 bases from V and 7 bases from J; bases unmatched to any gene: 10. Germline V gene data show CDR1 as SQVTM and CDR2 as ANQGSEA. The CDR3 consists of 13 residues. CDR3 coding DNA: TGCAGCGCCTCGCCTGACAGGGCAAATGAGCAGTTCTTC. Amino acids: CSASPDRANEQFF.

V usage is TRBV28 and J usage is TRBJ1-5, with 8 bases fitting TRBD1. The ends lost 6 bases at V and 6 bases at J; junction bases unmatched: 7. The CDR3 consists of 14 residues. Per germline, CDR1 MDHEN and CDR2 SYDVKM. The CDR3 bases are TGTGCCAGCAGAGCACAGGGGGGAAGTCAGCCCCAGCATTTT. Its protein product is CASRAQGGSQPQHF.

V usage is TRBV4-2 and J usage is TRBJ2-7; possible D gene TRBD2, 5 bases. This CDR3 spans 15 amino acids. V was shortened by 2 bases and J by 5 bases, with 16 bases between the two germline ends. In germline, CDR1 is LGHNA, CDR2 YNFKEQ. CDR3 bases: TGTGCCAGCAGCCAATTGGTGGGGTCGGAGGACGAGCAGTACTTC. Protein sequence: CASSQLVGSEDEQYF.

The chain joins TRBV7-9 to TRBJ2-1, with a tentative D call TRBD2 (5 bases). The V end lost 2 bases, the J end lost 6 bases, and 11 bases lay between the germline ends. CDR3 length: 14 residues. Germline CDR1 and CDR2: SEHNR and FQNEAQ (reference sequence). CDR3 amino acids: CASSLTRAPNEQFF. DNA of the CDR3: TGTGCCAGCAGCTTAACGAGGGCACCCAATGAGCAGTTCTTC.

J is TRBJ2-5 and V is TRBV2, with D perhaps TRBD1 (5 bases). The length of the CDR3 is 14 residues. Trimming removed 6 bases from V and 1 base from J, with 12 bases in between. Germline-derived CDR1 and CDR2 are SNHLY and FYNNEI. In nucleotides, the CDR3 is TGTGCCAGCAGCGCCCGGACACTCCAAGAGACCCAGTACTTC. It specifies CASSARTLQETQYF.

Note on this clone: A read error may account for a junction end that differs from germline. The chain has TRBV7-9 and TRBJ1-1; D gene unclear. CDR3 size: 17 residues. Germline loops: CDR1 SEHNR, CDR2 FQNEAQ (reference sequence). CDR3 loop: CSSSPNPQTSLNTEAFF. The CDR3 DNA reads TGTTCCAGCAGCCCCAACCCGCAGACATCGCTGAACACTGAAGCTTTCTTT.

In DNA form, the CDR3 reads TGTGCCAGCACTCCTCTGGGCGGACTTTTCAACGAGCAGTACTTC. Translating it yields CASTPLGGLFNEQYF. J is TRBJ2-7 and V is TRBV13; perhaps TRBD2 as D (5 bases). Per the germline V gene, CDR1 is PRHDT and CDR2 is FYEKMQ (reference sequence). V lost 7 bases and J 5 bases, leaving 21 bases between the germline ends. The CDR3 is 15 amino acids.

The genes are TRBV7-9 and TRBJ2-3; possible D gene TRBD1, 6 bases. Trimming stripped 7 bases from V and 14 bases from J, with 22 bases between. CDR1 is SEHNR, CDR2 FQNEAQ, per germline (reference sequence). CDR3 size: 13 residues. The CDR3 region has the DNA TGTGCCAGCACCCAAACCTCAGGGGACCCGCGGTATTTT. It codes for CASTQTSGDPRYF. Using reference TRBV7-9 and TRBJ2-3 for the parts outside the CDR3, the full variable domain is DTGVSQNPRHKITKRGQNVTFRCDPISEHNRLYWYRQTLGQGPEFLTYFQNEAQLEKSRLLSDRFSAERPKGSFSTLEIQRTEQGDSAMYLCASTQTSGDPRYFGPGTRLTVL.

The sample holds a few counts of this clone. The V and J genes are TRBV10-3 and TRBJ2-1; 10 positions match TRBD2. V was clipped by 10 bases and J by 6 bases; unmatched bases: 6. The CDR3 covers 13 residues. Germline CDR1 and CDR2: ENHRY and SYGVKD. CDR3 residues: CATEGTSANEQFF. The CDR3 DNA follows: TGTGCCACTGAAGGGACTAGCGCCAATGAGCAGTTCTTC.

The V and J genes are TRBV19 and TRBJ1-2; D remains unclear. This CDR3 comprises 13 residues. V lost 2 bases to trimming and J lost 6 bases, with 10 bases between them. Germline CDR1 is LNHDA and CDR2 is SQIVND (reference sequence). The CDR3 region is CASSIMVGDGYTF. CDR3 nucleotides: TGTGCCAGTAGTATAATGGTCGGGGATGGCTACACCTTC.

The CDR3 DNA reads as TGTGCCAGCAGCTTGGATCCAGCCGGGGAAGCTTTCTTT. It codes for CASSLDPAGEAFF. V usage is TRBV5-4 and J usage is TRBJ1-1; D gene uncertain. Germline values: CDR1 SGHNT, CDR2 YYREEE (reference sequence). Deletions cut 0 bases from V and 8 bases from J, with 11 bases between. CDR3 length equals 13 residues.

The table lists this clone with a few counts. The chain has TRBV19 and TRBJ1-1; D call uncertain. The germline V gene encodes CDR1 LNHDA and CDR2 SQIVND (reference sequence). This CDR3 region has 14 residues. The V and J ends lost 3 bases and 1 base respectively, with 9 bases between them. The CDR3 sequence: CASSILAGNTEAFF. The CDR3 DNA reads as TGTGCCAGTAGTATCTTGGCAGGGAACACTGAAGCTTTCTTT.

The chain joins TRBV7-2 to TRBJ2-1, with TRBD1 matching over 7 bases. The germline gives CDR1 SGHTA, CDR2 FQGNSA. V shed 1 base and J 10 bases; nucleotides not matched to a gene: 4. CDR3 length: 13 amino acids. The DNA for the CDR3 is TGTGCCAGCAGCTTAGAAGGGGGCAACGAGCAGTTCTTC. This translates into CASSLEGGNEQFF.